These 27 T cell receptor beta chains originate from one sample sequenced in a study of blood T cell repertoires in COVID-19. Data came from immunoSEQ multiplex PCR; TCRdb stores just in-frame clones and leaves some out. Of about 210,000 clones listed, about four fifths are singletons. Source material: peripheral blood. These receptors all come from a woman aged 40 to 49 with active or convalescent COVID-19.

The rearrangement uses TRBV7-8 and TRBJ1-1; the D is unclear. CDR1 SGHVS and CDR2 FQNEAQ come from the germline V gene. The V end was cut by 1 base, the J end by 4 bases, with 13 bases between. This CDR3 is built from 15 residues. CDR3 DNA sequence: TGTGCCAGCAGCTTAGTTCGGGGAGGCAGCACTGAAGCTTTCTTT. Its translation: CASSLVRGGSTEAFF.

This CDR3 is CASSPGTLHYGYTF. DNA of the CDR3: TGTGCCAGCTCACCAGGGACACTTCACTATGGCTACACCTTC. The chain links TRBV18 to TRBJ1-2, with D perhaps matching TRBD1 (6 bases). Per germline, CDR1 KGHSH and CDR2 LQKENI. The CDR3 extends over 14 amino acids. Deletions cut 2 bases from V and 3 bases from J, with 10 bases between.

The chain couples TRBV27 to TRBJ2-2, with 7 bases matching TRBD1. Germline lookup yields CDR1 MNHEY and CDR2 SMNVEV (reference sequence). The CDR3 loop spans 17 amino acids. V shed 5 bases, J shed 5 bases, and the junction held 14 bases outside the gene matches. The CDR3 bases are TGTGCCAGCAGTGGGGCAGGGGGTAGAGGGTTGACCGGGGAGCTGTTTTTT. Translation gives CASSGAGGRGLTGELFF.

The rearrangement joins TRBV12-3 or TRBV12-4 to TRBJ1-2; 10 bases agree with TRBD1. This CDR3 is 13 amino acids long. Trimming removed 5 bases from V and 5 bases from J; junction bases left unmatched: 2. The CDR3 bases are TGTGCCAGCAGTGAGGACAGGGGGTATGGCTACACCTTC. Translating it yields CASSEDRGYGYTF.

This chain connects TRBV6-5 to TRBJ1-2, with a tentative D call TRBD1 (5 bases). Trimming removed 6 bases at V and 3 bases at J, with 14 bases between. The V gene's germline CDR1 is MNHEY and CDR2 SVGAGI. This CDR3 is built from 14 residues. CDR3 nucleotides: TGTGCCAGCAGAAACTTCTTAGGGGACTATGGCTACACCTTC. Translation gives CASRNFLGDYGYTF.

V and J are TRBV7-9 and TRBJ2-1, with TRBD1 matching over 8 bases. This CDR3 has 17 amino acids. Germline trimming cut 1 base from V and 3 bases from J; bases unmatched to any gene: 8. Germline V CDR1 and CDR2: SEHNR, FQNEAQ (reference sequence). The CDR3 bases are TGTGCCAGCAGCTTAGAAGGTCAGGGGGCCATCTACAATGAGCAGTTCTTC. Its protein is CASSLEGQGAIYNEQFF.

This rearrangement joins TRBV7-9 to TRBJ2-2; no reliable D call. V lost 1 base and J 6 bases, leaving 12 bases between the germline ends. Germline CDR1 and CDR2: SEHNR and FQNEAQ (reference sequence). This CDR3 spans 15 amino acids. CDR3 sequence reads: CASSLGQVVSGELFF. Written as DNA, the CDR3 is TGTGCCAGCAGCTTAGGTCAGGTTGTGTCCGGGGAGCTGTTTTTT. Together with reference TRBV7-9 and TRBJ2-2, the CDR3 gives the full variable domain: DTGVSQNPRHKITKRGQNVTFRCDPISEHNRLYWYRQTLGQGPEFLTYFQNEAQLEKSRLLSDRFSAERPKGSFSTLEIQRTEQGDSAMYLCASSLGQVVSGELFFGEGSRLTVL.

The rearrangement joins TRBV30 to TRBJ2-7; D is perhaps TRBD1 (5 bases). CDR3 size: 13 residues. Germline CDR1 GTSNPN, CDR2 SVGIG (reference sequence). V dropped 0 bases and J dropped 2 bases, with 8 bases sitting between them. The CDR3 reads CAWSVQEPYEQYF. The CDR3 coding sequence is TGTGCCTGGAGTGTACAGGAACCCTACGAGCAGTACTTC.

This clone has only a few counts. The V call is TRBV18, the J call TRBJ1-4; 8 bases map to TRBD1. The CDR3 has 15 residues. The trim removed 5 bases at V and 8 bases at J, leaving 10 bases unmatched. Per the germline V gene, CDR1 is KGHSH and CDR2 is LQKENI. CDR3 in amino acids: CASSSDRGVGEKLFF. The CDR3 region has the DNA TGTGCCAGCTCATCCGACAGGGGAGTTGGGGAAAAACTGTTTTTT.

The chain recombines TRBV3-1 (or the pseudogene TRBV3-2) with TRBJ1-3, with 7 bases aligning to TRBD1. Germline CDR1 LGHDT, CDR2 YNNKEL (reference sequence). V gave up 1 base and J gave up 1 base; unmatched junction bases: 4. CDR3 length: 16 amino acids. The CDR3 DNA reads TGTGCCAGCAGCCAAGGACGGACAGGATCTGGAAACACCATATATTTT. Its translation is CASSQGRTGSGNTIYF.

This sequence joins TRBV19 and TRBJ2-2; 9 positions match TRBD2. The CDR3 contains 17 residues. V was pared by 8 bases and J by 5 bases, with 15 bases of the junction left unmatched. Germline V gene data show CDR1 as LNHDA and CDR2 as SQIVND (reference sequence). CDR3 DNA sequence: TGTGCCAGTGGGTCGTCTAGCGGGGCCGCTGGTACCGGGGAGCTGTTTTTT. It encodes CASGSSSGAAGTGELFF.

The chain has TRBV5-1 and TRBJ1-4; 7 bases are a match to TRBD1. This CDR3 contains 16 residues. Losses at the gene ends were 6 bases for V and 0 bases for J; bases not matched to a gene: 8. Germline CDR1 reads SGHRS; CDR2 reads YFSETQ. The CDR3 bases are TGCGCCAGCACAGGGAGACAGGGCGCAACTAATGAAAAACTGTTTTTT. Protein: CASTGRQGATNEKLFF.

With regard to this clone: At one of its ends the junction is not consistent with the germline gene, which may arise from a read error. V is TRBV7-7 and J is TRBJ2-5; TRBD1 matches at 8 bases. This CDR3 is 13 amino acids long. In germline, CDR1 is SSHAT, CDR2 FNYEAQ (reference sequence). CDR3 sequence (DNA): TGTGCTAGCAGCTCAGGGGGCATTGAGACCCAGTACTTC. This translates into CASSSGGIETQYF.

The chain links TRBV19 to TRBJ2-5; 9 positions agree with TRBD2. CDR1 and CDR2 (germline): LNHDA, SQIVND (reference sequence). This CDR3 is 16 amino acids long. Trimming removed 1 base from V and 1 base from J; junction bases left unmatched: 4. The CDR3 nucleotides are TGTGCCAGTAGTATAGCCCTAGCGGGACCCCAAGAGACCCAGTACTTC. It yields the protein CASSIALAGPQETQYF.

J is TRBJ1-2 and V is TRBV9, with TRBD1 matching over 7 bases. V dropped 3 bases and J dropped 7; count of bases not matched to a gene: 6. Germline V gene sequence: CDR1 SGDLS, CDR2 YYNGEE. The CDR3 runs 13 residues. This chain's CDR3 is CASSGTGASGYTF. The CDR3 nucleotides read TGTGCCAGCAGCGGAACAGGGGCAAGTGGCTACACCTTC.

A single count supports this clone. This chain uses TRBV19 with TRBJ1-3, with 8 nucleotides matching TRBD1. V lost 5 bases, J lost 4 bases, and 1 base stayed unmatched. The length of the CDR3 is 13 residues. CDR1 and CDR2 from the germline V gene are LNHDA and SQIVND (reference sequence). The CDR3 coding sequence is TGTGCCAGTAGTTGGGACAGGGGAAACACCATATATTTT. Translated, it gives CASSWDRGNTIYF. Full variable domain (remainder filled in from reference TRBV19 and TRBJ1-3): DGGITQSPKYLFRKEGQNVTLSCEQNLNHDAMYWYRQDPGQGLRLIYYSQIVNDFQKGDIAEGYSVSREKKESFPLTVTSAQKNPTAFYLCASSWDRGNTIYFGEGSWLTVV.

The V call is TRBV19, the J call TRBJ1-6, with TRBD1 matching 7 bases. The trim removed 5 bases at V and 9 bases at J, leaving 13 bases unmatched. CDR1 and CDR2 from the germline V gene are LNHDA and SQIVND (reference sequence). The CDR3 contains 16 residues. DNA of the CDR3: TGTGCCAGTAGTCCCGGGTGGGCAGGGGGTAGTTCACCCCTCCACTTT. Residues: CASSPGWAGGSSPLHF.

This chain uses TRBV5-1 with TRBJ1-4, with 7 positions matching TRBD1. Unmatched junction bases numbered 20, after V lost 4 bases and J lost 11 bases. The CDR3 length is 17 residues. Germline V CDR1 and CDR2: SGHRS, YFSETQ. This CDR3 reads CASSPLGLGQLIDKLFF. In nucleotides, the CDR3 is TGCGCCAGCAGCCCCTTGGGCTTGGGACAGCTGATTGACAAACTGTTTTTT.

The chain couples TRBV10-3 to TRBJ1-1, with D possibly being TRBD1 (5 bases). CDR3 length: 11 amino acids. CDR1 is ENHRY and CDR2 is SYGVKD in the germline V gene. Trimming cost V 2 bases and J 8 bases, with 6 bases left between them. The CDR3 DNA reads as TGTGCCATCAGTGAGCCAGGGGAAGCTTTCTTT. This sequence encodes CAISEPGEAFF.

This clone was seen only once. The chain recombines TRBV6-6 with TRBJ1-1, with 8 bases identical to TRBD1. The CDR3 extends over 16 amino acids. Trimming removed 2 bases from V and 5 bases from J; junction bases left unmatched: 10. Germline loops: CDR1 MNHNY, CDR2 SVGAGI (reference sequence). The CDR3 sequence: CASSYPGQGRGTEAFF. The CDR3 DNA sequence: TGTGCCAGCAGTTACCCAGGACAGGGTAGAGGAACTGAAGCTTTCTTT.

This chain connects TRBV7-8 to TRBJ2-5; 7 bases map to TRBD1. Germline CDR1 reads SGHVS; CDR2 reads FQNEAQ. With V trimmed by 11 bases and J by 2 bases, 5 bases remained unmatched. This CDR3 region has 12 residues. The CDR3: CALGGGQETQYF. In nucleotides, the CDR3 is TGTGCCCTAGGGGGCGGACAAGAGACCCAGTACTTC.

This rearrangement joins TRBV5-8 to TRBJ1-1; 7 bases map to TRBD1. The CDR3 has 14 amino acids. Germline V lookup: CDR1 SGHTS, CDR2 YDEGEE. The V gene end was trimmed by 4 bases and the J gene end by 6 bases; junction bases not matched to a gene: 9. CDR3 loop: CASSLGQARAEAFF. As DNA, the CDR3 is TGTGCCAGCAGCCTAGGACAGGCTAGGGCTGAAGCTTTCTTT.

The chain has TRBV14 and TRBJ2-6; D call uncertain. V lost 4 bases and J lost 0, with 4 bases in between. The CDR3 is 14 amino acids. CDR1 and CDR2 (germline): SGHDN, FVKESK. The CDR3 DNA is TGTGCCAGCAGCCGCAGCTCTGGGGCCAACGTCCTGACTTTC. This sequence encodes CASSRSSGANVLTF.

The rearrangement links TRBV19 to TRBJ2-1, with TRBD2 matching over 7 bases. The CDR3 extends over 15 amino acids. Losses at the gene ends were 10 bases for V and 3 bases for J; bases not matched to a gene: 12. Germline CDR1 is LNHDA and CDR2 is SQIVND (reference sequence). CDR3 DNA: TGTGCCACAAAAAGGGGCGGGAGCGACTACAATGAGCAGTTCTTC. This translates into CATKRGGSDYNEQFF. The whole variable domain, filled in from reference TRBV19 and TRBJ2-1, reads DGGITQSPKYLFRKEGQNVTLSCEQNLNHDAMYWYRQDPGQGLRLIYYSQIVNDFQKGDIAEGYSVSREKKESFPLTVTSAQKNPTAFYLCATKRGGSDYNEQFFGPGTRLTVL.

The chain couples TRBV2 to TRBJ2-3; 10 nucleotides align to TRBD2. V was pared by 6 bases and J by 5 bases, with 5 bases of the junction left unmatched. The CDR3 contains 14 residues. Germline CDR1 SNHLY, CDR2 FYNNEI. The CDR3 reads CASRSGLAIDTQYF. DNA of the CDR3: TGTGCCAGCAGATCGGGACTAGCGATAGATACGCAGTATTTT. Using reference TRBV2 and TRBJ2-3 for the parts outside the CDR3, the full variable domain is EPEVTQTPSHQVTQMGQEVILRCVPISNHLYFYWYRQILGQKVEFLVSFYNNEISEKSEIFDDQFSVERPDGSNFTLKIRSTKLEDSAMYFCASRSGLAIDTQYFGPGTRLTVL.

Here the CDR3 reads CASSDSTYGYTF. The DNA of the CDR3 is TGCGCCAGCAGTGATTCGACTTATGGCTACACCTTC. V gene TRBV10-2 combines with J gene TRBJ1-2; D is undetermined. Trimming left V 3 bases short and J 5 bases short, with 7 bases between. The CDR3 is made up of 12 amino acids. CDR1 WSHSY and CDR2 SAAADI come from the germline V gene.

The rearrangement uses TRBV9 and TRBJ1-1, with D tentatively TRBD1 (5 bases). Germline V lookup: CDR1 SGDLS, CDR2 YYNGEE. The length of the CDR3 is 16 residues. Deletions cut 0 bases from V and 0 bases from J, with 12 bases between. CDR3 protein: CASSVGGTGVNTEAFF. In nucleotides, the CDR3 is TGTGCCAGCAGCGTAGGTGGAACAGGAGTGAACACTGAAGCTTTCTTT. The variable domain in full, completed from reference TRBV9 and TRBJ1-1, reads DSGVTQTPKHLITATGQRVTLRCSPRSGDLSVYWYQQSLDQGLQFLIQYYNGEERAKGNILERFSAQQFPDLHSELNLSSLELGDSALYFCASSVGGTGVNTEAFFGQGTRLTVV.